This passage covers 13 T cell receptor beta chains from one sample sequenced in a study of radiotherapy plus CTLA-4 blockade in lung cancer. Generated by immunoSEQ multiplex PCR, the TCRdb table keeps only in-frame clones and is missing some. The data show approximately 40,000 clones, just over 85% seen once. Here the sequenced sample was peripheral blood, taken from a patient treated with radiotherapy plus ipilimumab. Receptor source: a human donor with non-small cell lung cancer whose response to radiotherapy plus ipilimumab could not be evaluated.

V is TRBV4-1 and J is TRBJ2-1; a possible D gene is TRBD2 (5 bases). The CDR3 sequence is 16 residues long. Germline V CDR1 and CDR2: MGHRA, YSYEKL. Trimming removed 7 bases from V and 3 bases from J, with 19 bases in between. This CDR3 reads CASKSEAEGYYNEQFF. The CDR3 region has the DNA TGCGCCAGCAAGAGTGAAGCCGAGGGCTACTACAATGAGCAGTTCTTC.

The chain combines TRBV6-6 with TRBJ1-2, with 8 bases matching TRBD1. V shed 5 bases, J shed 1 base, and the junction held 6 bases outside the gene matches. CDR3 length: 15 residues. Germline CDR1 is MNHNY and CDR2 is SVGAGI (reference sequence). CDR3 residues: CASSHGTGLNYGYTF. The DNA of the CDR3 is TGTGCCAGCAGTCACGGGACAGGACTTAACTATGGCTACACCTTC.

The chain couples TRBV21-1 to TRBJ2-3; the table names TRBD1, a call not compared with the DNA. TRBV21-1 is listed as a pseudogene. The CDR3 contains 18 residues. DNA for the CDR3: TGTGCCAGCAGCAAAGGAGGCGGAGGCCAGGGGGCGGCAGATACGCAGTATTTT. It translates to CASSKGGGGQGAADTQYF.

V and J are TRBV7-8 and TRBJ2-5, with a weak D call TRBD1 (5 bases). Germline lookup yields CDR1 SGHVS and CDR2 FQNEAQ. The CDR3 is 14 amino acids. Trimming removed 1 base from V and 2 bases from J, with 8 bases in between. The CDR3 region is CASSLGGAQETQYF. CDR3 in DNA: TGTGCCAGCAGCTTAGGTGGGGCACAAGAGACCCAGTACTTC.

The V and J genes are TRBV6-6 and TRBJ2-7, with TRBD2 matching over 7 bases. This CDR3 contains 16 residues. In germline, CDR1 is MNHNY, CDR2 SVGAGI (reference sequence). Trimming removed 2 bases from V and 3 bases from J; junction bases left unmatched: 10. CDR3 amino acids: CASSYPARGGNYEQYF. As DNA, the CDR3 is TGTGCCAGCAGTTACCCCGCCCGCGGGGGAAACTACGAGCAGTACTTC.

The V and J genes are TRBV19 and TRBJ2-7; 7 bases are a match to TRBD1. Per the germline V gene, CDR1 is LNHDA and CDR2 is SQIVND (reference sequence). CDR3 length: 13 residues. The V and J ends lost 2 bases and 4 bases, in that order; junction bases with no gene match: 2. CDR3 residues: CASSIRGRYEQYF. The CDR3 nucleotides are TGTGCCAGTAGTATAAGGGGGCGATACGAGCAGTACTTC.

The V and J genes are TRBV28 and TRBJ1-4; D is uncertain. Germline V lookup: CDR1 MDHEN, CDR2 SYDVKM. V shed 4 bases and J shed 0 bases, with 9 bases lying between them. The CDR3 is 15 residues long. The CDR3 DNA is TGTGCCAGCAGTTCCCCCTTATCAACTAATGAAAAACTGTTTTTT. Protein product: CASSSPLSTNEKLFF.

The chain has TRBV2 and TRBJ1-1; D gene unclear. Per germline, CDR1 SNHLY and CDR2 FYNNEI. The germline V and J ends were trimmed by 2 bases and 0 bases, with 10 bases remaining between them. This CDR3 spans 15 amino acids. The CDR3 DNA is TGTGCCAGCAGTGAACGTAACTTGCTGAACACTGAAGCTTTCTTT. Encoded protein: CASSERNLLNTEAFF. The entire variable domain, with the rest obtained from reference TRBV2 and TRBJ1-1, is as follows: EPEVTQTPSHQVTQMGQEVILRCVPISNHLYFYWYRQILGQKVEFLVSFYNNEISEKSEIFDDQFSVERPDGSNFTLKIRSTKLEDSAMYFCASSERNLLNTEAFFGQGTRLTVV.

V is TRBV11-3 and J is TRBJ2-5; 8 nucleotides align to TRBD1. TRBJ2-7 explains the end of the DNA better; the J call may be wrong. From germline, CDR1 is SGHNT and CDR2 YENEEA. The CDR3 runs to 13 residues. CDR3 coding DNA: TGTGCCAGCAGCTTAGACAGGGGGCGCGAGCAGTACTTC. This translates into CASSLDRGREQYF.

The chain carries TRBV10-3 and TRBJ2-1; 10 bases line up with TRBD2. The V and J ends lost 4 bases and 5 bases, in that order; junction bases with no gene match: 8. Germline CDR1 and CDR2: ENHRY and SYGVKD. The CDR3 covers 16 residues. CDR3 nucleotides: TGTGCCATCAGTGGCGGGAGGCTAGCGGGAGACAATGAGCAGTTCTTC. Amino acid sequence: CAISGGRLAGDNEQFF.

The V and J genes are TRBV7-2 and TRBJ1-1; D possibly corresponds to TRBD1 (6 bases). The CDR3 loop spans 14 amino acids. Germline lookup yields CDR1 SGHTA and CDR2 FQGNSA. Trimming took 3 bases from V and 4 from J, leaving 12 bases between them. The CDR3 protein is CASSFGQGFTEAFF. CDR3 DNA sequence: TGTGCCAGCAGCTTTGGGCAGGGGTTCACTGAAGCTTTCTTT.

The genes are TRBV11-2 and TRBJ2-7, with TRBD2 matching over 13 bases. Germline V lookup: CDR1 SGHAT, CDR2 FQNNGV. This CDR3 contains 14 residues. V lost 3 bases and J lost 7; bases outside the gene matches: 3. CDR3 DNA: TGTGCCAGCAGCTTCGGACTAGCGGGGGAGGAGCAGTACTTC. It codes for CASSFGLAGEEQYF.

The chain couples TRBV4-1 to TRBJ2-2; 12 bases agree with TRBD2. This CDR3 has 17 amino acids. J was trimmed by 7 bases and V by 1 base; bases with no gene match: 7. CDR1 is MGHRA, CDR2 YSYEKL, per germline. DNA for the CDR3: TGCGCCAGCAGCCAAGGGGGGCTAGCGGGAGGGTACGGGGAGCTGTTTTTT. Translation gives CASSQGGLAGGYGELFF.